This is a list of T cell receptor beta chains from one sample in a study of control samples from healthy donors and cancer patients. Clones were sequenced by immunoSEQ multiplex PCR, and TCRdb holds only the in-frame ones, with some missing. The repertoire holds roughly 99,000 clones, around 80% seen once, with 1.5% to 2% in the top ten. Specimen: blood. These receptors all stem from a man aged 55 to 69 in good health. Each CDR3 is given with its conserved first and last residue. D genes are given only for firm matches. The size field is filled for only some rows; it gives once, few, many or a size class.

TRBJ2-2 | - | - | TRBV19 | TGTGCCAGTAGTACGACCTCCCTAATACAGATCAACACCGGGGAGCTGTTTTTT | CASSTTSLIQINTGELFF
TRBJ2-3 | TRBD2 | - | TRBV4-2 | TGTGCCAGCAGCCGGACACAGACTAGCGGCACAGATACGCAGTATTTT | CASSRTQTSGTDTQYF
TRBJ1-2 | - | once | TRBV12-5 | TGTGCTAGTGGTTGGGGGGGGGACTATGGCTACACCTTC | CASGWGGDYGYTF
TRBJ2-5 | - | once | TRBV13 | TGTGCCAGCAGCTTGGGGCTTCGGGGCTCGGACTGGCGCCCGGAGACCCAGTACTTC | CASSLGLRGSDWRPETQYF
TRBJ2-5 | - | - | TRBV10-3 | TGTGCCATCAGTGAGTCACCGACAGCCCAAGCTGGGCCCCAGTACTTC | CAISESPTAQAGPQYF
TRBJ1-6 | - | once | TRBV3-1/TRBV3-2 | TGTGCCAGCAGCCAAGGGCAGGGGAGTTCACCCCTCCACTTT | CASSQGQGSSPLHF
TRBJ1-5 | - | - | TRBV19 | TGTGCCAGTGGAACAGGGTATAGCAATCAGCCCCAGCATTTT | CASGTGYSNQPQHF
TRBJ2-5 | - | once | TRBV9 | TGTGCCAGCAGCGTCCAGGACTGGGAGACCCAGTACTTC | CASSVQDWETQYF
TRBJ2-7 | - | - | TRBV6-5 | TGTGCCAGCAGTTACTCAGGGTGGGCCAGATCCTACGAGCAGTACTTC | CASSYSGWARSYEQYF
TRBJ1-2 | TRBD1 | - | TRBV10-3 | TGTGCCATCAGTGAGTCGGGTGGACAGGGCGCCTATGGCTACACCTTC | CAISESGGQGAYGYTF
TRBJ1-5 | - | - | TRBV30 | TGTGCCTGGAGTGTTTCACAGAACAATCAGCCCCAGCATTTT | CAWSVSQNNQPQHF
TRBJ2-7 | TRBD1 | few | TRBV7-8 | TGTGCCAGCAGCTCTAGACAGGGCCTGACCTACGAGCAGTACTTC | CASSSRQGLTYEQYF
TRBJ2-1 | TRBD2 | few | TRBV2 | TGTGCCAGCCGCAGACTAGCGGGAGACAATGAGCAGTTCTTC | CASRRLAGDNEQFF
TRBJ2-3 | TRBD2 | - | TRBV28 | TGTGCCAGCAGCCGAGGGACTAGCGCCTACACAGATACGCAGTATTTT | CASSRGTSAYTDTQYF
TRBJ1-1 | - | - | TRBV6-2/TRBV6-3 | TGTGCCAGCAGTTCAGTTAACTCAGGGCACACTGAAGCTTTCTTT | CASSSVNSGHTEAFF
TRBJ2-3 | - | - | TRBV6-6 | TGTGCCAGCAGTTATCCGGCAGATACGCAGTATTTT | CASSYPADTQYF
TRBJ1-1 | - | - | TRBV6-5 | TGTGCCAGCATTAGACCGGGACTTTGGAGTGAAGCTTTCTTT | CASIRPGLWSEAFF
TRBJ1-5 | - | - | TRBV21-1 | TGTGCCAGGGGGGCCGACAGGGGCAATCAGCCCCAGCATTTT | CARGADRGNQPQHF
TRBJ2-1 | TRBD2 | - | TRBV29-1 | TGCAGCGTGGCACCGGGCGGGAGGTCCTACAATGAGCAGTTCTTC | CSVAPGGRSYNEQFF
TRBJ2-1 | - | few | TRBV5-1 | TGCGCCAGCAGCGGGGGGCGACTGGGGAGCTCCTACAATGAGCAGTTCTTC | CASSGGRLGSSYNEQFF
TRBJ2-1 | - | - | TRBV9 | TGTGCCAGCAGCGGTCCCTGGCGAATCGATGAGCAGTTCTTC | CASSGPWRIDEQFF
TRBJ2-3 | - | - | TRBV7-6 | TGTGCCAGCAGCTTAGACCCAAGCAAGATCACAGATACGCAGTATTTT | CASSLDPSKITDTQYF
TRBJ1-1 | TRBD1 | - | TRBV7-9 | TGTGCCAGCAGCTTAGGCAGGGGGACGAACACTGAAGCTTTCTTT | CASSLGRGTNTEAFF
TRBJ2-2 | - | - | TRBV5-3 | TGTGCCAGTACGACAAACCGGGGAGCTGTTTTT | CASTTNRGAVF
TRBJ2-2 | TRBD2 | - | TRBV5-1 | TGCGCCAGCAGCTTCAGGGAGGGCGGGAACACCGGGGAGCTGTTTTTT | CASSFREGGNTGELFF
TRBJ2-6 | - | - | TRBV5-1 | TGCGCCAGCAGCTTGGGGGTGGAGGCCAACGTCCTGACTTTC | CASSLGVEANVLTF
TRBJ2-5 | - | once | TRBV24-1 | TGTGCCACCAGTGATTTAGGGGCGGGAGAGACCCAGTACTTC | CATSDLGAGETQYF
TRBJ2-1 | TRBD2 | once | TRBV6-5 | TGTGCCAGCAGTTACTGGGGGGGGGACGGTGACAATGAGCAGTTCTTC | CASSYWGGDGDNEQFF
TRBJ2-1 | - | - | TRBV30 | TGTGCCTGGAGTGTCGGGTACGAGCAGTTCTTC | CAWSVGYEQFF
TRBJ2-1 | - | - | TRBV19 | TGTGCCAGTAGTAGGTGGAATTACAATGAGCAGTTCTTC | CASSRWNYNEQFF
TRBJ1-4 | TRBD1 | - | TRBV25-1 | TGTGCCAGCAGGCCGACAGGGGGCTTTGAAAAACTGTTTTTT | CASRPTGGFEKLFF
TRBJ2-2 | TRBD2 | - | TRBV6-1 | TGTGCCAGCAGTGAAGGCCTAGCGGGAGGGGTGCTTGCCGGGGAGCTGTTTTTT | CASSEGLAGGVLAGELFF
TRBJ2-5 | TRBD1 | - | TRBV10-3 | TGTGCCATCAGGCCCAGGACAGGGGAAACCCAGTACTTC | CAIRPRTGETQYF
TRBJ1-4 | - | - | TRBV6-5 | TGTGCCAGCAGTCGCGGCGATGCAACTAATGAAAAACTGTTTTTT | CASSRGDATNEKLFF
TRBJ1-1 | TRBD1 | - | TRBV3-1/TRBV3-2 | TGTGCCAGCAGCCGTACAGGGGACAAGGCTGAAGCTTTCTTT | CASSRTGDKAEAFF
TRBJ1-4 | - | - | TRBV4-1 | TGCGCCAGCAGCCAAACGGCCGGGACGGAGCTGGGGAGGGAAAAACTGTTTTTT | CASSQTAGTELGREKLFF
TRBJ2-2 | TRBD1 | - | TRBV27 | TGTGCCAGCAACCTACAGGGGACCACCGGGGAGCTGTTTTTT | CASNLQGTTGELFF
TRBJ2-2 | - | - | TRBV19 | TGTGCCAGTAGTATTCGGCGGGGAGCCGGGGAGCTGTTTTTT | CASSIRRGAGELFF
TRBJ1-1 | TRBD1 | few | TRBV6-5 | TGTGCCAGCAGTAGACAGGGGAGGGCGAACACTGAAGCTTTCTTT | CASSRQGRANTEAFF
TRBJ2-5 | - | - | TRBV19 | TGTGCCACCAGGGTATCGGGGGCGAGCATGGAGACCCAGTACTTC | CATRVSGASMETQYF
TRBJ2-1 | TRBD2 | - | TRBV13 | TGTGCCAGCAGCTTGACTAGCCAGGCGCGCAATGAGCAGTTCTTC | CASSLTSQARNEQFF
TRBJ2-2 | - | - | TRBV19 | TGTGCCAGTCTAGGGAGTGGAGGCACCGGGGAGCTGTTTTTT | CASLGSGGTGELFF
TRBJ1-6 | - | - | TRBV19 | TGTGCCAGTAGGAAAACTACAGCCAGTGGGGGTTCACCCCTCCACTTT | CASRKTTASGGSPLHF
TRBJ1-1 | - | - | TRBV13 | TGTGCCAGCAGCTCCCGGACAGATATGAACACTGAAGCTTTCTTT | CASSSRTDMNTEAFF
TRBJ1-4 | - | - | TRBV24-1 | TGTGCCACCAGTGATTTGGGCGGGGAAAAACTGTTTTTT | CATSDLGGEKLFF
TRBJ1-6 | - | - | TRBV6-5 | TGTGCCAGCAGCGAGGGGCCTTATAATTCACCCCTCCACTTT | CASSEGPYNSPLHF
TRBJ2-7 | - | - | TRBV30 | TGTGCCTGGAGTGAACAGGGCGGGTACGAGCAGTACTTC | CAWSEQGGYEQYF
TRBJ2-7 | - | - | TRBV27 | TGTGCCAGCAGTGGGGGAGGTTCTAGGTACGAGCAGTACTTC | CASSGGGSRYEQYF
TRBJ2-7 | - | - | TRBV9 | TGTGCCAGCAGCGTAGATCAGGGGACCTACGAGCAGTACTTC | CASSVDQGTYEQYF
TRBJ1-2 | TRBD1 | - | TRBV5-5 | TGTGCCAGCAGCCCTGTTGGTGGTGGGGACAGGGCTAACTATGGCTACACCTTC | CASSPVGGGDRANYGYTF
TRBJ2-7 | - | - | TRBV7-2 | TGTGCCAGCAGCGTTGCATCGAGGGAAGAGCAGTACTTC | CASSVASREEQYF
TRBJ1-2 | - | - | TRBV6-1 | TGTGCCAGCAGTGAATCGGTCCGACAGGATAGGAACACCTTC | CASSESVRQDRNTF
TRBJ2-7 | TRBD2 | - | TRBV5-1 | TGCGCCAGCACCCGGGGAGGCGGGGGGACAACGCAGCAGTACTTC | CASTRGGGGTTQQYF
TRBJ2-1 | TRBD2 | - | TRBV7-9 | TGTGCCAGCAGCTTAACTAGCGGGAGAATGGATGAGCAGTTCTTC | CASSLTSGRMDEQFF
TRBJ1-1 | - | - | TRBV10-3 | TGTGCCATCAGACCGACAGCTATGAACACTGAAGCTTTCTTT | CAIRPTAMNTEAFF
TRBJ2-2 | - | once | TRBV10-3 | TGTGCCATCAGTGAGACAGGGATGAACACCGGGGAGCTGTTTTTT | CAISETGMNTGELFF
TRBJ1-2 | TRBD1 | - | TRBV20-1 | TGCAGTTCGACAGGGGGCCTGGGCTACACCTTC | CSSTGGLGYTF